A single T cell receptor beta chain is shown here with its context. No antigen is known for it. Base qualities were left out, and no much larger clone turns up one base away. This entry comes from a study of cytomegalovirus exposure and HLA in healthy donors (dated by TCRdb to between 2016 and 2019). Turning to the overall study: In an earlier analysis of 550 to 750 of the donors, 250 to 300 Gb of sequence data and 117 million unique TCR beta sequences from roughly 190 million T cells were reported. An early release covering 500 to 750 HLA-typed donors comprised approximately 300 gigabases of sequencing data and around 86 million unique TCR sequences. The genetic ancestry cluster associated with self-reported Caucasian donors included around four fifths of the roughly 390 genotyped donors. The study aimed to test whether cataloging public T cell receptors could reveal signatures of past pathogen exposure. The T cell repertoires of roughly 660 subjects were profiled by immunosequencing and related to cytomegalovirus serostatus. A separate validation cohort of about 110 different subjects was used in addition to the roughly 720-subject first cohort. The study combined high-throughput TCR immunosequencing, statistical association of individual TCRs with disease status, and machine learning to predict cytomegalovirus infection status. A later analysis re-examined previously published TCR beta repertoires from 610 or so donors and added high-resolution HLA genotyping to investigate patterns of TCR occurrence. Rather than using new phenotypic data, the later analysis identified candidate immune exposures from TCR beta sequences and from how often those sequences occurred across donors. An earlier analysis of more than 450 of the donors used high-throughput TCR beta sequencing to judge whether each TCR beta V gene segment behaved as functional or pseudogenic. Alongside the repertoire data, information on donor age, sex, ethnicity and CMV serostatus was compiled. In a later genetic analysis, genome-wide SNP genotypes for about three fifths of the roughly 670 donors were used, and that subset was treated as a discovery cohort. Every repertoire in the discovery cohort had been generated on one and the same sequencing platform. HLA typing included class I and class II loci at four-digit resolution. The number of donors typed differed by locus, with roughly 620-640 for A, B, C, DRB1 and DQB1, around 500 for DQA1, under 610 for DPA1, and around 450 for DPB1. Because of strong linkage in the cohort, 5 or 6 DR-DQ haplotypes were treated as single units for association and clustering. Among a few hundred genotyped donors of the cohort, an average of roughly 240,000 unique TCR beta nucleotide sequences were sequenced per donor, around 20% of them non-productive.

General study outcomes and caveats: According to a later analysis, parvovirus B19, influenza, CMV and Epstein-Barr virus appeared linked to several top co-occurrence clusters. The earlier analysis of approximately 560 of the donors excluded 15 to 20 rarely observed V segments, including chromosome 9 orphons, because counts were too low. Correlated functional status among segregating V segments might be attributable to linkage disequilibrium, but an unknown experimental factor could not be ruled out. According to the authors, the approach could potentially be generalized to other disease states and immunological phenotypes. V-gene and J-gene trimming of TCR beta chains was associated with a missense DCLRE1C variant in a later genetic analysis, and the association was replicated in an independent cohort. A later genetic analysis reported fewer N-insertions in productive TCRs among donors in an Asian-associated ancestry cluster than the roughly 650-donor mean. In this cohort, only TCR beta chains were sequenced, and detectable features were limited by the absence of alpha or paired-chain data. A later analysis associated about 17,000 TCR beta sequences with specific HLA alleles at a false discovery rate of 0.05. In a later analysis, most CMV-associated TCR beta chains were found to appear HLA-restricted, with HLA associations seemingly driven largely by CMV exposure. Sequencing depth was assumed to be roughly uniform across donors in the presence/absence analyses, though that assumption may not hold. The sequencing pipeline was judged likely to have produced a cluster of highly shared sequence variants as a technical artifact. In an earlier analysis of approximately 590 of the donors, most TCR beta V segments appeared in productive rearrangements about 87% or about 30% of the time, broadly matching IMGT annotations. When HLA alleles, especially DR and DQ, strongly co-occurred, attributing TCR associations to individual alleles was difficult. A further reported finding was that TCR beta sequences accurately predicted the HLA-A and HLA-B alleles for most subjects in the first cohort. Immune exposure information for the cohort was limited to CMV serostatus. Some IMGT-functional V segments, including TRBV6-2 and TRBV6-3, could not be told apart with the 87-base-pair reads, so those segments were excluded. In vitro tests confirmed that three of the cytomegalovirus-associated TCR beta chains recognize cytomegalovirus antigens. The classifier was reported to diagnose cytomegalovirus status with high specificity and sensitivity in both the original cohort and the validation cohort. The study listed 150 to 200 TCR beta chains as associated with cytomegalovirus. Compared with equally common non-associated chains, HLA-associated TCR beta chains in a later analysis were more clonally expanded and had lower generation probabilities. Across donors, most TCR sequences were observed very rarely, whereas some public TCRs were present in many individuals. In a later analysis, TCR association rates were found to vary across HLA loci, with the most associated TCRs seen for DRB1 alleles and the fewest for HLA-C alleles. Because HLA typing was missing for some donors at each locus, association tests included only the typed subset.

The cohort consisted of some 730 healthy bone marrow donors. All cohort members were sampled while nominally healthy, although unrecorded immune exposures were likely present. The donor was CMV seropositive and was included in the group of approximately 310 seropositive cohort members. Every donor gave a peripheral blood sample, and the peripheral blood mononuclear cells from that sample were used for TCR beta sequencing. Genomic DNA extraction from the blood cell samples was performed with the Qiagen DNeasy Blood Extraction Kit. The protocol used for the library was the immunoSEQ multiplex PCR assay. The multiplex PCR relied on a mix of 60 forward primers for TCR Vbeta segments and 13 reverse primers for TCR Jbeta segments. The CDR3 region of rearranged TCR beta genes was amplified from genomic DNA by a multiplex PCR assay. On the Illumina HiSeq System, the amplified TCR beta libraries were sequenced as 87-base-pair reads. As for the authors' bioinformatics: Across the 670 or so repertoires, a later analysis counted approximately 75 million unique TCR beta chains, around 10 million of which were shared by at least two donors. Raw reads were error-corrected and collapsed into unique sequences by a nearest-neighbor algorithm in which closely related sequences were merged to remove PCR and sequencing errors. Alignment of CDR3 sequences to IMGT reference sequences was used to assign V, D and J gene segments. For a sequence to be retained, a match of at least six nucleotides was required to both a V gene segment and a J gene segment. A rearrangement counted as productive if the CDR3 had no stop codons and remained in frame with V and J, and every other rearrangement counted as non-productive. CDR3 was defined according to IMGT convention as the region running from the second conserved V-encoded cysteine to the conserved J-encoded phenylalanine. Sequences without an unambiguous match to a single V gene segment were excluded from the earlier analysis of a few hundred of the donors. In an earlier analysis of approximately 590 of the donors, V segments were called functional above 56.7% productive rearrangements and were called segregating when the between-donor standard deviation exceeded 5%. A statistical classification framework was developed to diagnose cytomegalovirus status using the catalog of TCR beta chain sequences. V and J gene assignment, in a later analysis, came from comparing TCR nucleotide sequences with IMGT/GENE-DB human TR gene sequences. In a later analysis, CDR3 sequences and most-parsimonious VDJ recombination scenarios were assigned using the TCRdist pipeline. A later analysis defined each TCR beta chain by its CDR3 amino acid sequence plus V-gene family, and excluded reads lacking a unique V-gene family. To address suspected cross-contamination and a sequencing artifact, a later analysis removed approximately 590 highly shared, low-generation-probability nucleotide sequences. In a later analysis, a clonal expansion index was calculated for each public chain from normalized within-repertoire ranks of inferred template counts. A later analysis computed generation probabilities with a VDJ recombination model fitted to out-of-frame rearrangements, and checked the results against IGoR. Hypergeometric tests were used in a later analysis to score TCR-TCR, TCR-HLA and TCR-CMV co-occurrence, with a repertoire-size bias correction applied to the TCR pairs. In a later analysis, false discovery rates were estimated by permuting HLA or CMV assignments 20 times. In a later analysis, co-occurring TCRs were grouped using DBSCAN, and TCRdist sequence similarity was added for clustering within HLA-allele-positive subsets. Repertoires with fewer than 30,000 or more than 120,000 public chains were left out of co-occurrence clustering, as were about five repertoires with anomalous nucleotide sharing. TCRdb took this table from immuneACCESS and kept in-frame rearrangements with V and J called. Such tables lack part of the clones; where checked against another copy, unresolved V genes explain under half of the gap, and the rest is unexplained. The DNA was the basis for D and trimming; V, J and clone size are from that table. In this sample the table shows some 180,000 clones, 65% to 80% of which occur a single time. Of the sample, 2% to 3% falls within the top ten clones.

The junction carries 13 bases between V and J, which are trimmed by 1 base and 7 bases respectively. The germline V gene provides CDR1 SGHTA and CDR2 FQGNSA. The CDR3 runs 14 residues from the cysteine to the phenylalanine. The only DNA kept is the CDR3, 42 bases in frame from the first base. Rearrangement joined TRBV7-2 to TRBJ1-2, with the D gene not confidently named. Sequences were obtained from PBMCs. The source of this sequence is a woman aged 25-40 years in good health and CMV-seropositive. The CDR3 here reads CASSLDAQGSGYTF. The bases read TGTGCCAGCAGCTTAGATGCCCAAGGGAGTGGCTACACCTTC.